One sample yielded the 6 T cell receptor beta chains listed below, sequenced in a study of blood T cell repertoires in COVID-19. Sequencing was performed with immunoSEQ multiplex PCR; in TCRdb, only in-frame clones are kept and a portion is missing. The top ten clones hold 5.5% to 6% of a sample with around 76,000 clones, around 90% of them seen once. Specimen: peripheral blood. All receptors derive from a human donor in a cohort sampled during active COVID-19.

The chain combines TRBV29-1 with TRBJ2-2; D might be TRBD1 (5 bases). The CDR3 has 13 residues. V lost 6 bases, J lost 6 bases, and 14 bases lay in between. CDR1 and CDR2 from the germline V gene are SQVTM and ANQGSEA. The CDR3 DNA reads as TGCAGCGTAATGACAGTAAAGGCCGGGGAGCTGTTTTTT. It yields the protein CSVMTVKAGELFF.

The chain is built from TRBV6-4 and TRBJ1-3, with D tentatively TRBD1 (5 bases). The V end was cut by 3 bases, the J end by 0 bases, with 9 bases between. CDR3 size: 15 residues. CDR1 and CDR2 (germline): MRHNA, SNTAGT. The CDR3 region has the DNA TGTGCCAGCAGTGAACAGGCGAACTCTGGAAACACCATATATTTT. Translated: CASSEQANSGNTIYF.

The chain recombines TRBV15 with TRBJ1-2; maybe TRBD1 (5 bases). The germline V and J ends were trimmed by 2 bases and 8 bases, with 15 bases remaining between them. Germline assignment: CDR1 LNHNV and CDR2 YYDKDF (reference sequence). CDR3 length: 14 amino acids. In DNA, the CDR3 is TGTGCCACCAGCAGAAAGGGGCAGTCGTACGGCTACACCTTC. Translated: CATSRKGQSYGYTF.

The chain couples TRBV5-1 to TRBJ2-7, with D possibly matching TRBD2 (7 bases). Germline CDR1 SGHRS, CDR2 YFSETQ. Trimming took 7 bases from V and 0 from J, leaving 17 bases between them. CDR3 length equals 15 residues. Here the CDR3 reads CASGSAGASSYEQYF. CDR3 DNA: TGCGCCAGCGGGTCCGCGGGGGCCTCCTCCTACGAGCAGTACTTC.

The V and J genes are TRBV4-3 and TRBJ2-2; 11 bases map to TRBD1. The CDR3 has 18 amino acids. V gave up 2 bases and J gave up 4 bases; unmatched junction bases: 9. Germline assignment: CDR1 LGHNA and CDR2 YSLEER. CDR3 residues: CASSQFLAGQGVTGELFF. CDR3 nucleotide sequence: TGCGCCAGCAGCCAATTCTTGGCGGGACAGGGGGTCACCGGGGAGCTGTTTTTT.

This sequence joins TRBV6-5 and TRBJ1-3, with D possibly matching TRBD1 (5 bases). Germline CDR1 and CDR2: MNHEY and SVGAGI. V was trimmed by 3 bases and J by 8 bases, leaving 14 bases between them. The length of the CDR3 is 14 residues. This CDR3 is CASSYQGTSDTIYF. DNA of the CDR3: TGTGCCAGCAGTTATCAGGGAACTTCAGACACCATATATTTT.